The present entry profiles one TCR beta chain with its context. Its antigen remains unknown. The repertoire was sequenced with immunoSEQ multiplex PCR; TCRdb's copy has only in-frame clones and lacks some. The table includes tens of thousands of clones, approximately 90% detected once. The entry originates in a study of OX40 agonist ivuxolimab in advanced cancers. Study context: An anti-OX40 (CD134) antibody with agonistic activity, ivuxolimab, was administered to patients. At doses from 0.01 to 10 mg/kg, patients were given intravenous ivuxolimab every 2 weeks.

CDR3 length: 17 residues. From germline, CDR1 is LNHDA and CDR2 SQIVND (reference sequence). The V gene lost 7 bases and the J gene lost 4 bases, with 22 bases spanning the gap. Study-level results: Among some nonresponders, normalized T-cell clonal expansion was also low.

The chain has TRBV19 and TRBJ2-2; no clear D gene. The receptor was isolated from an adult with an advanced solid tumor such as melanoma, head and neck, liver or kidney cancer. The sample was CD4+ or CD8+ T cells sorted from blood, taken in a trial of the OX40 agonist ivuxolimab. The CDR3, as DNA: TGTGCCAGTACCGACGATCGAACCTCCCACACCACCGGGGAGCTGTTTTTT. This encodes CASTDDRTSHTTGELFF.